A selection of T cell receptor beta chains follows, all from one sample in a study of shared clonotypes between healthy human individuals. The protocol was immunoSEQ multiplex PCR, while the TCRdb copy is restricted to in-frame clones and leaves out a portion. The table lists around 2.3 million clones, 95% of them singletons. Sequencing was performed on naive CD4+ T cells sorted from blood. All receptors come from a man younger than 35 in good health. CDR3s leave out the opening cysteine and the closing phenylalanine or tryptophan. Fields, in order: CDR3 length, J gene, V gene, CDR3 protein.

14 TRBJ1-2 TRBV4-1 ASSQEGAGLNYGYT
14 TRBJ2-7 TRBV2 ASSEAGTVTSYEQY
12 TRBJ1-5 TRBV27 ASSPNRGNQPQH
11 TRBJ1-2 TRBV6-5 ASTAGTYEGYT
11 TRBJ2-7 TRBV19 ASNSGGTYEQY
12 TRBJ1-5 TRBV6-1 ATGWGSSNQPQH
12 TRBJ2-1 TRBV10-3 AISGQREFDEQF
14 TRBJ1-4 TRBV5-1 ASRKSDRATNEKLF
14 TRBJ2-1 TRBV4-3 ASSQDGGRPYNEQF
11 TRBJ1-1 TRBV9 ASSVEGHTEAF
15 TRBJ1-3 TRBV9 ASSPRGLGEVRNTIY
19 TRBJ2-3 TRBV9 ASSAGGSSGSGIVVADTQY
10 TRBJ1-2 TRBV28 ASSFRGYGYT
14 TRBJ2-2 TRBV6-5 ASSFYGTKGAGELF
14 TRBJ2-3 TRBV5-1 ASSYAGTGVADTQY
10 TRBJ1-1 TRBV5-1 ASTDTLVGAF
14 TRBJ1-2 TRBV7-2 ASSLDRTSASYGYT
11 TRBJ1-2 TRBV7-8 ASSQAANYGYT
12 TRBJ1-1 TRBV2 ASSDGGLNTEAF
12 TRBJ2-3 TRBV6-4 ASSVKVGTDTQY
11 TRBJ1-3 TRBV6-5 ASSSRPGNTIY
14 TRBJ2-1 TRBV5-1 ASSLRGLADYNEQF
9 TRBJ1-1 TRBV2 ASSYRVEAF
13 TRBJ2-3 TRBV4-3 ASSQDWGFTDTQY
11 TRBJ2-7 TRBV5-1 ASSLGRNYEQY
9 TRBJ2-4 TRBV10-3 AIREGNIQY
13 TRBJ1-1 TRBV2 ASSVQRGVNTEAF
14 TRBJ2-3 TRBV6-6 ASSYGTSGRSSTQY
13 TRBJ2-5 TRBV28 ASSWESTSAETQY
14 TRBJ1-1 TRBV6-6 ASSYGEAALNTEAF
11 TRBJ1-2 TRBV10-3 AIRRTGEDGYT